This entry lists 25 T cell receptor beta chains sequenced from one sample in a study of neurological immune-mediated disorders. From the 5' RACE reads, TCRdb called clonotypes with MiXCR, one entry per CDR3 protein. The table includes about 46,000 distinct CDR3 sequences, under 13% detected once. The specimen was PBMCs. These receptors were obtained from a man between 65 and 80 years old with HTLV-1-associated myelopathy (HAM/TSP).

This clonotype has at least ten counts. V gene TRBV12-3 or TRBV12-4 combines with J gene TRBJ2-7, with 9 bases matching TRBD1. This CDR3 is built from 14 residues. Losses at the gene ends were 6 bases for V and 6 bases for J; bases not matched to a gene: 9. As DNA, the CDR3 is TGTGCCAGCAGCCCAACAGGGGGCCCTTCCGAGCAGTACTTC. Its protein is CASSPTGGPSEQYF.

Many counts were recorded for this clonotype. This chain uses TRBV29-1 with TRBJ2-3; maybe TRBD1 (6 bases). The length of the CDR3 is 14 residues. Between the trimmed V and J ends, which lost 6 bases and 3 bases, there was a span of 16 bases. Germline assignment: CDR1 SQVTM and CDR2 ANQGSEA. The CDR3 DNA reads TGCAGCGTCGCTGACAGGCGCCGGACAGATACGCAGTATTTT. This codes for CSVADRRRTDTQYF.

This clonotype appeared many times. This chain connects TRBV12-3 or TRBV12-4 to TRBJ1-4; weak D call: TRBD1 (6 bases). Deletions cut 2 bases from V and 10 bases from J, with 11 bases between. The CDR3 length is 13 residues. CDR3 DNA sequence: TGTGCCAGCAGTTTACACAGGGTGACAAAACTGTTTTTT. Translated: CASSLHRVTKLFF.

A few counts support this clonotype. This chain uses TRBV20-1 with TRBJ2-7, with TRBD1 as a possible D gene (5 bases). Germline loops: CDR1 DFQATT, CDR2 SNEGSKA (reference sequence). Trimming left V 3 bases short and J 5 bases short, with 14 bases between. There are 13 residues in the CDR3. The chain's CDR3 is CSARGDRRHEQYF. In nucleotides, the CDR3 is TGCAGTGCTAGGGGTGACAGAAGGCACGAGCAGTACTTC.

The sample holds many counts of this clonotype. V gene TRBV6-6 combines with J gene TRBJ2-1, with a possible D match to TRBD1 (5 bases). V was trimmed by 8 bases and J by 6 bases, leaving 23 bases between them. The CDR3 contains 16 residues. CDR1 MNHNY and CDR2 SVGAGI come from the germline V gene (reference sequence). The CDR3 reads CASGRFLTDMGNEQFF. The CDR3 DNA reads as TGTGCCAGCGGACGTTTTTTGACAGACATGGGCAATGAGCAGTTCTTC.

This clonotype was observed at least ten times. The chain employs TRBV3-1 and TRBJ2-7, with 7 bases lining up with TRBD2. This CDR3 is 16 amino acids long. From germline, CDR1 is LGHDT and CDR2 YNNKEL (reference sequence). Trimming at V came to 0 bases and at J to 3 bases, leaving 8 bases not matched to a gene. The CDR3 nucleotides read TGTGCCAGCAGCCAAGAAGGCCTAGCGGCGAACTACGAGCAGTACTTC. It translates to CASSQEGLAANYEQYF.

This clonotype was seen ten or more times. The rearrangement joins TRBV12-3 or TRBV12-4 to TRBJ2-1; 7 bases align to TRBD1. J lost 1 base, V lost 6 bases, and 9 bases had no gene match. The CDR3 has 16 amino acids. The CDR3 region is CASRPRTGESYNEQFF. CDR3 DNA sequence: TGTGCCAGCAGACCTAGGACAGGCGAGTCCTACAATGAGCAGTTCTTC.

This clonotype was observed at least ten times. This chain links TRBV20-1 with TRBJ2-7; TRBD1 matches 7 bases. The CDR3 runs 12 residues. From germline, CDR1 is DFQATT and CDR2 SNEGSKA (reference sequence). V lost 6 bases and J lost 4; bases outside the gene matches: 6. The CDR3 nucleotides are TGCAGTGCAACGACAGGGAAATACGAGCAGTACTTC. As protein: CSATTGKYEQYF.

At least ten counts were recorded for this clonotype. CDR3 DNA: TGTGCCAGCAGTTCCCAGGGGGCCCGCCAGCCCCAGCATTTT. The encoded protein is CASSSQGARQPQHF. The rearrangement uses TRBV27 and TRBJ1-5; 8 bases align to TRBD1. Losses at the gene ends were 4 bases for V and 7 bases for J; bases not matched to a gene: 6. The CDR3 spans 14 residues. Germline V gene data show CDR1 as MNHEY and CDR2 as SMNVEV (reference sequence).

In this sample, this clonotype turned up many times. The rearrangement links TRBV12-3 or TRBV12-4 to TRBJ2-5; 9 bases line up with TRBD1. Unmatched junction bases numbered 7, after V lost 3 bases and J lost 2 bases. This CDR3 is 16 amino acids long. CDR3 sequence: CASSFRQGVTQETQYF. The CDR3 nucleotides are TGTGCCAGCAGTTTTCGACAGGGGGTCACGCAAGAGACCCAGTACTTC.

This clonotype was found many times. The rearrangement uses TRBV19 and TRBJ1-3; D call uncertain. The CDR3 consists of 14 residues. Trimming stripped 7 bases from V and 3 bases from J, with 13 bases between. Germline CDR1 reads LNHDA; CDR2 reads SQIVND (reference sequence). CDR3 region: CASNAPSDGNTIYF. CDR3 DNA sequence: TGTGCCAGTAATGCCCCCTCCGATGGAAACACCATATATTTT.

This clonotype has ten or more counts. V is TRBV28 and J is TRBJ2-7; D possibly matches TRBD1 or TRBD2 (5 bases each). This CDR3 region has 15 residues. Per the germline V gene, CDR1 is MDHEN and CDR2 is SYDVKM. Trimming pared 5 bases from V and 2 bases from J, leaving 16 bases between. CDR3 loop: CASSPPGGGTYEQYF. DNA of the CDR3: TGTGCCAGCAGTCCCCCTGGGGGTGGAACCTACGAGCAGTACTTC. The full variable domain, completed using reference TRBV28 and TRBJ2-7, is DVKVTQSSRYLVKRTGEKVFLECVQDMDHENMFWYRQDPGLGLRLIYFSYDVKMKEKGDIPEGYSVSREKKERFSLILESASTNQTSMYLCASSPPGGGTYEQYFGPGTRLTVT.

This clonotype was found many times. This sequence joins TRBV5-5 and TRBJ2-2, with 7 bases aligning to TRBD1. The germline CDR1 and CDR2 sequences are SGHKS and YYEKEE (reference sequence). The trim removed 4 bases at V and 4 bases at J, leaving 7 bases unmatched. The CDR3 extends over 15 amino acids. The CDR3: CASSVDRASTGELFF. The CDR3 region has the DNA TGTGCCAGCAGCGTAGACAGGGCCTCCACCGGGGAGCTGTTTTTT.

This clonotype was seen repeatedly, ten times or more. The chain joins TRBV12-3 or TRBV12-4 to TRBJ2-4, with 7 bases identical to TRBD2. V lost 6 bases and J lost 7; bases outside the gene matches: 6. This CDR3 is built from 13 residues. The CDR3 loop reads CASRNGLGNIQYF. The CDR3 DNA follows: TGTGCCAGCAGAAATGGACTAGGCAACATTCAGTACTTC.

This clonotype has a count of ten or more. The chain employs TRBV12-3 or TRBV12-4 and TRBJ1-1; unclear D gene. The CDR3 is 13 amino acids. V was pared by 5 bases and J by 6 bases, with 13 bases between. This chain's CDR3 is CASSPGHAAEAFF. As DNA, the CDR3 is TGTGCCAGCAGTCCCGGCCATGCGGCTGAAGCTTTCTTT.

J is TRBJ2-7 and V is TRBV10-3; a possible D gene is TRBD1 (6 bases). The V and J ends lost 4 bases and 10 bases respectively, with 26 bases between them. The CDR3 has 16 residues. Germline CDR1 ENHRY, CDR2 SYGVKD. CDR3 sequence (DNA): TGTGCCATCAGTGGACAGGTCGGGGTCCCAGGGAGTGGCCAGTACTTC. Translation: CAISGQVGVPGSGQYF.

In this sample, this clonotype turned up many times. The DNA of the CDR3 is TGTGCCAGCAGCCAGGCGTTAAGGTCGGTTCAGTATTTT. This encodes CASSQALRSVQYF. The gene calls are TRBV12-3 or TRBV12-4 and TRBJ2-3; no firm D call. The CDR3 extends over 13 amino acids. Trimming shortened V by 6 bases and J by 12 bases, and 19 bases separated the two germline ends.

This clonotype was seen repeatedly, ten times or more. The CDR3 here is CASSTTLGGQGGEKLFF. CDR3 sequence (DNA): TGTGCCAGCAGCACCACCCTGGGGGGACAGGGAGGTGAAAAACTGTTTTTT. This chain uses TRBV28 with TRBJ1-4, with 9 nucleotides matching TRBD1. The germline V gene has CDR1 MDHEN and CDR2 SYDVKM. The CDR3 is made up of 17 amino acids. With V trimmed by 6 bases and J by 7 bases, 15 bases remained unmatched.

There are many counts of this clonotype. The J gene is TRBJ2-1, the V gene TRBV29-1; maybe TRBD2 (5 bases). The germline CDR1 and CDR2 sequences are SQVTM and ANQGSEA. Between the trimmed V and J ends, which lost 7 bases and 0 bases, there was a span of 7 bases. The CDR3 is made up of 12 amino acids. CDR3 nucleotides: TGCAGCGCCCGGGACTCCTACAATGAGCAGTTCTTC. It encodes CSARDSYNEQFF.

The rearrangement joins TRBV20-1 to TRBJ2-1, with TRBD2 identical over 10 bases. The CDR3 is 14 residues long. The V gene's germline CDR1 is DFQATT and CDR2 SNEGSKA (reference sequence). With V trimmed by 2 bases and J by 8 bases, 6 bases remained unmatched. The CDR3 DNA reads TGCAGTGCTAGAAGTAGCGGGAGGATGTATGAGCAGTTCTTC. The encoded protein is CSARSSGRMYEQFF.

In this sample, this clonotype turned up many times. CDR3 bases: TGTGCCAGCAGCCACGGGACTGAAGCTTTCTTT. Its translation: CASSHGTEAFF. The chain is built from TRBV3-1 and TRBJ1-1; D not certain. The CDR3 consists of 11 residues. Trimming shortened V by 3 bases and J by 5 bases, and 4 bases separated the two germline ends. Germline assignment: CDR1 LGHDT and CDR2 YNNKEL (reference sequence).

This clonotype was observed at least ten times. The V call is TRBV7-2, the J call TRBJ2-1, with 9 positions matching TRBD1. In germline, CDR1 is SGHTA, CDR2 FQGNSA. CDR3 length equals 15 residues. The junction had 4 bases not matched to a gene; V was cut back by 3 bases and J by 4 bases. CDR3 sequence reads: CASSLSGTGYNEQFF. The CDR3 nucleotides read TGTGCCAGCAGCTTGAGCGGGACAGGGTACAATGAGCAGTTCTTC. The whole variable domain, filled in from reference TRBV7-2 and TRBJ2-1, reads GAGVSQSPSNKVTEKGKDVELRCDPISGHTALYWYRQSLGQGLEFLIYFQGNSAPDKSGLPSDRFSAERTGGSVSTLTIQRTQQEDSAVYLCASSLSGTGYNEQFFGPGTRLTVL.

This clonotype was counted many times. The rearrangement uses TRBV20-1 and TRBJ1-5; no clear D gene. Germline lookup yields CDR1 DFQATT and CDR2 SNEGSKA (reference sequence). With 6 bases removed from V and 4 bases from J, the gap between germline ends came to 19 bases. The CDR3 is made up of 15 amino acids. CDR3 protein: CSARNRLTQNQPQHF. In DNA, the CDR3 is TGCAGTGCCAGGAACCGTTTGACGCAGAATCAGCCCCAGCATTTT.

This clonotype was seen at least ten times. CDR3 in DNA: TGTGCCAGCAGTTTAGGGGGACTAGCGGGACACTACGAGCAGTACTTC. Translated, it gives CASSLGGLAGHYEQYF. This chain links TRBV12-3 or TRBV12-4 with TRBJ2-7, with TRBD2 identical over 13 bases. This CDR3 has 16 amino acids. J was trimmed by 3 bases and V by 1 base; bases with no gene match: 3.

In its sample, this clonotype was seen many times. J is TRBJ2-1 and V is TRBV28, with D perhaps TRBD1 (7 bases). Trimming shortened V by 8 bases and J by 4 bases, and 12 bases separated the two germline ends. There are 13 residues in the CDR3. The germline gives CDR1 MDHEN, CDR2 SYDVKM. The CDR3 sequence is CASQAGGYNEQFF. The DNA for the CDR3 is TGTGCCAGCCAGGCAGGGGGGTACAATGAGCAGTTCTTC.